This record concerns one T cell receptor (beta chain) sequence. Its target is unknown. This sample stems from a study of CD8 T cells in Susac syndrome. Findings and limits, study-wide: As the study acknowledged, the number of individuals in its TCR sequencing and HLA analysis was relatively small.

Sequencing of TCR beta was performed on blood CD8+ T cells and on blood CD4+ T cells. This CDR3 is built from 17 residues. Trimming pared 0 bases from V and 4 bases from J, leaving 16 bases between. The germline CDR1 and CDR2 sequences are LGHDT and YNNKEL (reference sequence). Random hexamers were used to reverse transcribe an amount of about 0.45 to 1 ug RNA. An immunoSEQ multiplex PCR generated amplified TCR beta CDR3 products spanning 54 Vbeta and 13 Jbeta. Each CDR3 protein is one row after TCRdb ran MiXCR on the immunoSEQ multiplex PCR reads. The sample holds about 69,000 distinct CDR3 sequences, approximately 95% seen once.

This TCR was recovered from a human donor in good health. The V gene is TRBV3-1, the J gene TRBJ1-5, with D possibly TRBD1 on 6 matching bases. The sequenced sample was CD8+ T cells from PBMCs. The CDR3 region has the DNA TGTGCCAGCAGCCAAGATGGGGGCAGGGTGGGGAATCAGCCCCAGCATTTT. Protein: CASSQDGGRVGNQPQHF.